Listed below are T cell receptor beta chains from one sample, sequenced in a study of shared clonotypes between healthy human individuals. Data came from immunoSEQ multiplex PCR; TCRdb stores just in-frame clones and leaves some out. The data hold approximately 100,000 clones, with roughly two thirds observed a single time. Material for sequencing was memory CD8+ T cells sorted from blood. These receptors were collected from a young man in good health. CDR3s leave out the opening cysteine and the closing phenylalanine or tryptophan.

v_call cdr3_aa
TRBV29-1 SVRGPGAATQY
TRBV9 ASSRLAGGHFTDTQY
TRBV14 ASSQGESYGYT
TRBV5-1 ASSSGNTIY
TRBV5-4 ASSLDRGLAWHEQF
TRBV5-1 ASSQASGTYNEQF
TRBV7-8 ASSGARDSTPFGQF
TRBV13 ASSWGQAYEQY
TRBV4-3 ASSQEGPGQGNEKLF
TRBV5-4 ASSVAGGSTDTQY
TRBV7-9 ASSLVDSGKDEQY
TRBV11-2 ASSLDFGAAQPQH
TRBV7-6 ASSLSRGRGGYEQY
TRBV7-9 ASSFVWAIEQF
TRBV9 ASSVDGSRTEAF
TRBV7-6 ASSYNTGVRTDTEAF
TRBV29-1 SVAVSGQGQDGYT
TRBV28 ASSSLGQSNQPQH
TRBV9 ASSQGLSIQETQY
TRBV15 ATSRDRSFTEAF
TRBV6-1 ASSEQGGGTGANVLT
TRBV13 ASSLGERRVYNEQF